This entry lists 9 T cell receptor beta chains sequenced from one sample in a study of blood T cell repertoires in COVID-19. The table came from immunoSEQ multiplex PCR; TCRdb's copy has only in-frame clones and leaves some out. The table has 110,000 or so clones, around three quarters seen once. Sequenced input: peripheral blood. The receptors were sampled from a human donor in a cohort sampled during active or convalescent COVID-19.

In DNA, the CDR3 is TGTGCCAGCAGCGACAGGGGGGACTACAATGAGCAGTTCTTC. It translates to CASSDRGDYNEQFF. This chain links TRBV9 with TRBJ2-1; 8 bases line up with TRBD1. The junction had 2 bases not matched to a gene; V was cut back by 3 bases and J by 3 bases. The germline V gene has CDR1 SGDLS and CDR2 YYNGEE. The length of the CDR3 is 14 residues.

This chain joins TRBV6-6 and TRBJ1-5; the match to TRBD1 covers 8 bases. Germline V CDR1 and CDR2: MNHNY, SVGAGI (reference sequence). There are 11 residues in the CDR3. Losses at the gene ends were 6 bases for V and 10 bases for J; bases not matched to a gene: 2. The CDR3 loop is CASRTGGPQHF. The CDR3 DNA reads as TGTGCCAGCAGAACAGGGGGTCCCCAGCATTTT.

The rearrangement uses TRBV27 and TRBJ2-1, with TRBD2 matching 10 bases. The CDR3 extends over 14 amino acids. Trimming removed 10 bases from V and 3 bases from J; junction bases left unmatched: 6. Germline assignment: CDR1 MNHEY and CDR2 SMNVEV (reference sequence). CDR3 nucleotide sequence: TGTGCCACCGCTAGCGGGAGTAACTACAATGAGCAGTTCTTC. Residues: CATASGSNYNEQFF.

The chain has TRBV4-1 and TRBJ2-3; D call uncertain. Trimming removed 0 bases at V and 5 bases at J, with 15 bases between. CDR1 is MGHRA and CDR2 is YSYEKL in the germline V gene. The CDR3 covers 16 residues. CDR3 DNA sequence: TGCGCCAGCAGCCAAGATTACGACTCCCTGGGAGATACGCAGTATTTT. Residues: CASSQDYDSLGDTQYF.

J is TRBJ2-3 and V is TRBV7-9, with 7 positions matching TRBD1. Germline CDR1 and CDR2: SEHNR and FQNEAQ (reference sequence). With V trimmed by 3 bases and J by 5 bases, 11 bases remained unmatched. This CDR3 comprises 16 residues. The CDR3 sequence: CASSLKGALKGDTQYF. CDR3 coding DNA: TGTGCCAGCAGCTTGAAGGGGGCTCTGAAGGGAGATACGCAGTATTTT.

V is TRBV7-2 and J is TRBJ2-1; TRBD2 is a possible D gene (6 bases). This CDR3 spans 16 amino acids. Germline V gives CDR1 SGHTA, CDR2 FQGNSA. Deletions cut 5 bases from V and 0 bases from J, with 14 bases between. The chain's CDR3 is CASSKTTRSSYNEQFF. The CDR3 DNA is TGTGCCAGCAGCAAGACGACTAGAAGCTCCTACAATGAGCAGTTCTTC.

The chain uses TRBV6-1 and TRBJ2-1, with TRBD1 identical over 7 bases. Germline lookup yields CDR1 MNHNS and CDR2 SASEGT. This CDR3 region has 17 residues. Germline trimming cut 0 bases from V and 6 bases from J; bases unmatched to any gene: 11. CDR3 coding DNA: TGTGCCAGCAGTGAAGCGACAGGGTTTAGCTTAGGCAATGAGCAGTTCTTC. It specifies CASSEATGFSLGNEQFF.

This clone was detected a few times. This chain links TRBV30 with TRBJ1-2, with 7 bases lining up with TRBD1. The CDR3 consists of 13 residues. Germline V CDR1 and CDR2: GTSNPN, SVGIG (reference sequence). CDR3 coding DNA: TGTGGATCTCGAGGGGGACAGAACTATGGCTACACCTTC. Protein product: CGSRGGQNYGYTF. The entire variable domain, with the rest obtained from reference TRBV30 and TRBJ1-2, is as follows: SQTIHQWPATLVQPVGSPLSLECTVEGTSNPNLYWYRQAAGRGLQLLFYSVGIGQISSEVPQNLSASRPQDRQFILSSKKLLLSDSGFYLCGSRGGQNYGYTFGSGTRLTVV.

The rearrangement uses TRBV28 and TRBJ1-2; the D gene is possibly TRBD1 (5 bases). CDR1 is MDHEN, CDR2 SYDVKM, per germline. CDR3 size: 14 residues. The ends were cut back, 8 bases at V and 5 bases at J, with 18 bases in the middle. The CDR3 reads CASGFPHRSYGYTF. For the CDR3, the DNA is TGTGCCAGCGGCTTCCCTCACAGGTCATATGGCTACACCTTC.